Described below is a single T cell receptor beta chain sequence and its context. Clones were read by immunoSEQ multiplex PCR, and TCRdb kept only the in-frame ones, dropping some. The profile covers about 26,000 clones, with around 90% appearing a single time and 2% to 2.5% taken by the ten largest. This specimen comes from a study of tissue T cells after allogeneic stem cell transplantation. From germline, CDR1 is MDHEN and CDR2 SYDVKM. The CDR3 has 13 residues. V shed 3 bases and J shed 4 bases, with 7 bases lying between them. The receptor comes from a male donor at least 60 years old who later had graft-versus-host disease after an allogeneic stem cell transplant. The V call is TRBV28, the J call TRBJ1-5; D not resolved. The material sequenced was blood, taken before transplantation. CDR3 coding DNA: TGTGCCAGCAGTTTCCTCATGAATCAGCCCCAGCATTTT. It yields the protein CASSFLMNQPQHF. Using reference TRBV28 and TRBJ1-5 for the parts outside the CDR3, the full variable domain is DVKVTQSSRYLVKRTGEKVFLECVQDMDHENMFWYRQDPGLGLRLIYFSYDVKMKEKGDIPEGYSVSREKKERFSLILESASTNQTSMYLCASSFLMNQPQHFGDGTRLSIL.